These 9 T cell receptor beta chains were all obtained from the same sample, sequenced in a study of vaccination and CD4 T cells after COVID-19. This sample's treatment: approximately nine-day PBMC culture with coronavirus spike peptide pools or control peptides (ViraFEST assay). CD4+ T-cell collection from the unexposed donor predated the COVID-19 pandemic (2011-2018). Researchers used the Oncomine TCR Beta short-read assay to sequence DNA from cultured CD4+ T cells. TCRdb ran MiXCR on the PCR reads and lists one entry per CDR3 protein. The sample has several thousand distinct CDR3 sequences, around a quarter seen once. No antigen is known for these receptors. The sequencing input was CD4+ T cells from blood, cultured in vitro. These receptors all come from a human donor in good health.

This clonotype was observed a few times. In DNA, the CDR3 is TGTGCCAGCAGGTTGTGGGGGACAGGGGACCAGCCCCAGCATTTT. Translation gives CASRLWGTGDQPQHF. The J gene is TRBJ1-5, the V gene TRBV27; 10 nucleotides align to TRBD1. CDR3 size: 15 residues. In germline, CDR1 is MNHEY, CDR2 SMNVEV (reference sequence). Germline trimming cut 6 bases from V and 7 bases from J; bases unmatched to any gene: 9.

This chain joins TRBV7-3 and TRBJ1-3; tentative D call: TRBD1 (6 bases). The CDR3 runs 15 residues. Trimming left V 3 bases short and J 2 bases short, with 11 bases between. Germline assignment: CDR1 SGHTA and CDR2 FQGTGA. In DNA form, the CDR3 reads TGTGCCAGCAGCTTGACAGGCTTACCTGGAAACACCATATATTTT. Translation: CASSLTGLPGNTIYF.

The rearrangement uses TRBV20-1 and TRBJ1-4; D remains ambiguous. The CDR3 is 15 amino acids. Trimming removed 6 bases at V and 7 bases at J, with 21 bases between. CDR1 and CDR2 (germline): DFQATT, SNEGSKA (reference sequence). CDR3 amino acids: CSAPSYRNGGEKLFF. The CDR3 nucleotides are TGCAGTGCCCCGTCCTACCGGAACGGTGGTGAAAAACTGTTTTTT.

This clonotype was recorded a few times. The chain has TRBV2 and TRBJ2-5; 8 positions agree with TRBD1. V shed 6 bases, J shed 3 bases, and the junction held 3 bases outside the gene matches. CDR3 length equals 13 residues. Germline V gives CDR1 SNHLY, CDR2 FYNNEI. Here the CDR3 DNA reads TGTGCCAGCAGGGAGACAGGGGAAGAGACCCAGTACTTC. Translation: CASRETGEETQYF. Filled out from reference TRBV2 and TRBJ2-5, the complete variable domain reads EPEVTQTPSHQVTQMGQEVILRCVPISNHLYFYWYRQILGQKVEFLVSFYNNEISEKSEIFDDQFSVERPDGSNFTLKIRSTKLEDSAMYFCASRETGEETQYFGPGTRLLVL.

This clonotype was picked up a small number of times. V is TRBV2 and J is TRBJ2-7; D not certain. The germline gives CDR1 SNHLY, CDR2 FYNNEI. CDR3 length: 14 amino acids. The ends were cut back, 2 bases at V and 0 bases at J, with 8 bases in the middle. The CDR3 region is CASSERAASYEQYF. CDR3 coding DNA: TGTGCCAGCAGTGAAAGGGCAGCCTCCTACGAGCAGTACTTC.

This chain uses TRBV6-1 with TRBJ1-4; 11 nucleotides agree with TRBD1. The length of the CDR3 is 18 residues. CDR1 is MNHNS and CDR2 is SASEGT in the germline V gene. V shed 6 bases, J shed 0 bases, and the junction held 9 bases outside the gene matches. CDR3 loop: CASSPGTGGPSTNEKLFF. The CDR3 DNA follows: TGTGCCAGCAGCCCCGGGACAGGGGGTCCCTCAACTAATGAAAAACTGTTTTTT.

Only one count was recorded for this clonotype. This chain connects TRBV7-9 to TRBJ2-1; D perhaps matches TRBD2 (7 bases). V lost 0 bases, J lost 6 bases, and 12 bases lay in between. Germline-derived CDR1 and CDR2 are SEHNR and FQNEAQ (reference sequence). The CDR3 is 15 amino acids. This CDR3 is CASSLAGGAGNEQFF. Written as DNA, the CDR3 is TGTGCCAGCAGCTTAGCGGGGGGGGCTGGCAATGAGCAGTTCTTC.

J is TRBJ2-7 and V is TRBV20-1; D ambiguous. The CDR3 consists of 16 residues. V lost 0 bases, J lost 5 bases, and 20 bases lay in between. The germline V gene encodes CDR1 DFQATT and CDR2 SNEGSKA (reference sequence). The chain's CDR3 is CSARDSSGGPQDEQYF. The CDR3 nucleotides read TGCAGTGCTAGAGATTCGAGTGGCGGCCCTCAGGACGAGCAGTACTTC.

The J gene is TRBJ2-7, the V gene TRBV7-2; a weak D match, TRBD2 (7 bases). Per germline, CDR1 SGHTA and CDR2 FQGNSA. This CDR3 contains 15 residues. V dropped 4 bases and J dropped 0 bases, with 13 bases sitting between them. DNA of the CDR3: TGTGCCAGCAGCTCACAGGGAGGGGCCTCCTACGAGCAGTACTTC. As protein: CASSSQGGASYEQYF. Variable domain in full (rest from reference TRBV7-2 and TRBJ2-7): GAGVSQSPSNKVTEKGKDVELRCDPISGHTALYWYRQSLGQGLEFLIYFQGNSAPDKSGLPSDRFSAERTGGSVSTLTIQRTQQEDSAVYLCASSSQGGASYEQYFGPGTRLTVT.